This TCR beta chain stems from a study of T cell repertoires in cytomegalovirus infection. About this clonotype itself: A much larger clone differs by one base, so this may be a read error.

Germline V gives CDR1 SGHTA, CDR2 FQGNSA. This CDR3 has 15 residues. Trimming took 4 bases from V and 3 from J; bases not matched to a gene: 3. TCRdb fed the reads into MiXCR, producing one record per CDR3 protein. The sample shows about 310,000 distinct CDR3 sequences, about 17% of them seen only once. Sequencing was performed on PBMCs. V is TRBV7-2 and J is TRBJ2-3; 11 bases align to TRBD2. The sequence was obtained from a human donor in good health (CMV status not recorded). Some clones in this sample may be carry-over from other donors' samples. CDR3 sequence: CASSSTSGVTDTQYF. The CDR3, as DNA: TGTGCCAGCAGCTCGACTAGCGGGGTAACAGATACGCAGTATTTT.